This passage covers 20 T cell receptor beta chains from one sample sequenced in a study of naive and memory T cell subsets. Both TRBC1 and TRBC2 were covered by a beta constant-region primer of two equimolar oligonucleotides. Nested alpha and beta constant-region primers with the SP2 primer drove four PCR rounds on ligated cDNA. TCRdb redid the calling of the UMI-ligation and nested PCR reads with MiXCR, one entry per CDR3 protein. The data contain over 30,000 distinct CDR3 sequences, roughly 18% of them singletons. Sample: effector memory CD4+ T cells from blood. The subset: effector memory, CD45RA- CD27-. The receptor source for this set is a human donor in good health.

The chain links TRBV20-1 to TRBJ1-1; D might be TRBD1 (5 bases). Germline CDR1 DFQATT, CDR2 SNEGSKA (reference sequence). Trimming took 0 bases from V and 8 from J, leaving 13 bases between them. The CDR3 consists of 13 residues. The CDR3 loop reads CSARDQRGLEAFF. The CDR3 DNA reads as TGCAGTGCTAGAGATCAGCGGGGACTAGAAGCTTTCTTT.

V usage is TRBV14 and J usage is TRBJ2-1, with a possible D match to TRBD2 (7 bases). Germline V lookup: CDR1 SGHDN, CDR2 FVKESK. The V end lost 0 bases, the J end lost 0 bases, and 15 bases lay between the germline ends. The CDR3 has 18 amino acids. CDR3 in DNA: TGTGCCAGCAGCCAAGATCTCTTTGCGGGGGCCTCCTACAATGAGCAGTTCTTC. Translation: CASSQDLFAGASYNEQFF.

This clonotype has at least ten counts. V gene TRBV30 combines with J gene TRBJ1-1, with D possibly TRBD1 on 6 matching bases. The CDR3 totals 14 residues. The V gene lost 0 bases and the J gene lost 4 bases, with 12 bases spanning the gap. The germline V gene encodes CDR1 GTSNPN and CDR2 SVGIG (reference sequence). The CDR3 reads CAWSVKFRGTEAFF. CDR3 DNA: TGTGCCTGGAGTGTAAAGTTCAGGGGCACTGAAGCTTTCTTT.

In its sample, this clonotype was seen many times. V and J are TRBV18 and TRBJ1-5; D unresolved. From germline, CDR1 is KGHSH and CDR2 LQKENI. The CDR3 runs 17 residues. Trimming cost V 4 bases and J 1 base, with 17 bases left between them. The DNA of the CDR3 is TGTGCCAGCTCACGAAGTCGAAACTTTGACAGCAATCAGCCCCAGCATTTT. Translated: CASSRSRNFDSNQPQHF.

This clonotype counts as medium-sized. V gene TRBV19 combines with J gene TRBJ2-1, with 7 bases fitting TRBD2. Losses at the gene ends were 4 bases for V and 4 bases for J; bases not matched to a gene: 4. The germline V gene encodes CDR1 LNHDA and CDR2 SQIVND (reference sequence). The CDR3 is made up of 14 amino acids. CDR3 sequence: CASSTAGNYNEQFF. The CDR3 nucleotides read TGTGCCAGTAGTACAGCGGGGAATTACAATGAGCAGTTCTTC. Full variable domain (rest looked up from reference TRBV19 and TRBJ2-1): DGGITQSPKYLFRKEGQNVTLSCEQNLNHDAMYWYRQDPGQGLRLIYYSQIVNDFQKGDIAEGYSVSREKKESFPLTVTSAQKNPTAFYLCASSTAGNYNEQFFGPGTRLTVL.

This chain connects TRBV28 to TRBJ1-2; no clear D. Germline V CDR1 and CDR2: MDHEN, SYDVKM. CDR3 length: 13 amino acids. With 7 bases removed from V and 2 bases from J, the gap between germline ends came to 11 bases. The CDR3 sequence is CASTTIPNYGYTF. The CDR3 DNA sequence: TGTGCCAGCACAACCATTCCGAACTATGGCTACACCTTC.

This clonotype has only a few counts. This rearrangement joins TRBV28 to TRBJ2-2; no definite D call. CDR3 length equals 12 residues. Germline-derived CDR1 and CDR2 are MDHEN and SYDVKM. Between the trimmed V and J ends, which lost 6 bases and 5 bases, there was a span of 7 bases. CDR3 region: CASRELTGELFF. CDR3 bases: TGTGCCAGCAGGGAATTAACCGGGGAGCTGTTTTTT.

The chain combines TRBV5-4 with TRBJ2-7; a possible D gene is TRBD1 (7 bases). This CDR3 has 15 amino acids. CDR1 and CDR2 from the germline V gene are SGHNT and YYREEE (reference sequence). V lost 4 bases and J 0 bases, leaving 14 bases between the germline ends. The CDR3 here is CASSAGQWNSYEQYF. The CDR3 region has the DNA TGTGCCAGCAGCGCGGGACAGTGGAACTCCTACGAGCAGTACTTC.

The chain is built from TRBV27 and TRBJ1-2, with D possibly TRBD1 on 5 matching bases. The germline gives CDR1 MNHEY, CDR2 SMNVEV (reference sequence). Trimming took off 5 bases at V and 0 bases at J, with 13 bases between the two ends. This CDR3 contains 15 residues. CDR3 sequence: CASSDRDRANYGYTF. Written as DNA, the CDR3 is TGTGCCAGCAGTGACCGGGACCGAGCTAACTATGGCTACACCTTC.

The V gene is TRBV12-3 or TRBV12-4, the J gene TRBJ2-5; D unclear. This CDR3 is built from 15 residues. V dropped 4 bases and J dropped 4 bases, with 16 bases sitting between them. The CDR3 DNA follows: TGTGCCAGCAGTTCACTTAGACGAGATGTAGAGACCCAGTACTTC. Encoded protein: CASSSLRRDVETQYF.

In this sample, this clonotype turned up a few times. The chain has TRBV28 and TRBJ1-2, with 7 bases that match TRBD1. There are 14 residues in the CDR3. The germline V gene has CDR1 MDHEN and CDR2 SYDVKM. V lost 5 bases and J lost 9; bases outside the gene matches: 12. The CDR3 sequence is CASSRQGPDRRYTF. In nucleotides, the CDR3 is TGTGCCAGCAGTCGACAGGGCCCCGACCGGCGCTACACCTTC.

This clonotype occurred a few times. The chain couples TRBV7-8 to TRBJ1-3; possible D gene TRBD1, 5 bases. Looked up from germline, CDR1 is SGHVS and CDR2 is FQNEAQ. V was cut by 6 bases and J by 0 bases, with 18 bases left in between. The CDR3 covers 17 residues. CDR3 in DNA: TGTGCCAGCAGGTTCGGACCGGGACTCAACTCTGGAAACACCATATATTTT. Translation: CASRFGPGLNSGNTIYF.

This clonotype was counted many times. This chain links TRBV20-1 with TRBJ1-1; D remains ambiguous. The CDR3 loop spans 12 amino acids. The V end lost 3 bases, the J end lost 4 bases, and 9 bases lay between the germline ends. Germline V gene lookup returns CDR1 DFQATT and CDR2 SNEGSKA (reference sequence). CDR3: CSARNGPTEAFF. CDR3 nucleotides: TGCAGTGCTAGGAACGGGCCCACTGAAGCTTTCTTT.

In this sample, this clonotype is medium-sized. This chain joins TRBV4-1 and TRBJ2-1; D unresolved. Trimming left V 4 bases short and J 10 bases short, with 8 bases between. This CDR3 has 11 amino acids. Per germline, CDR1 MGHRA and CDR2 YSYEKL. The CDR3 region is CASSLFEEQFF. CDR3 nucleotide sequence: TGCGCCAGCAGCCTTTTCGAAGAGCAGTTCTTC.

This clonotype has only a few counts. The V gene is TRBV18, the J gene TRBJ1-1, with 9 bases fitting TRBD1. The CDR3 is made up of 14 amino acids. The germline V gene encodes CDR1 KGHSH and CDR2 LQKENI. Trimming took 4 bases from V and 5 from J; bases not matched to a gene: 5. The CDR3 DNA reads TGTGCCAGCTCACAAGGACAGGGGAGGACTGAAGCTTTCTTT. Encoded protein: CASSQGQGRTEAFF.

This sequence joins TRBV20-1 and TRBJ2-7; 9 positions agree with TRBD1. Unmatched junction bases numbered 21, after V lost 7 bases and J lost 5 bases. This CDR3 has 17 residues. Germline V gene sequence: CDR1 DFQATT, CDR2 SNEGSKA (reference sequence). CDR3 sequence reads: CSVPQGTGLVGEDEQYF. CDR3 in DNA: TGCAGTGTCCCGCAGGGGACAGGGTTGGTTGGCGAGGACGAGCAGTACTTC.

This clonotype was recorded at least ten times. The chain recombines TRBV7-6 with TRBJ1-1, with D uncertain. Per the germline V gene, CDR1 is SGHVS and CDR2 is FNYEAQ. The CDR3 spans 15 residues. V was cut by 1 base and J by 0 bases, with 9 bases left in between. The CDR3 nucleotides read TGTGCCAGCAGCTTAGGCAGGATGATGAACACTGAAGCTTTCTTT. Translation gives CASSLGRMMNTEAFF.

This clonotype showed up just a few times. The CDR3: CASTTRDRSHEQYF. The CDR3 DNA is TGTGCCAGTACCACCCGGGACAGGTCCCACGAGCAGTACTTC. The genes are TRBV19 and TRBJ2-7, with 8 bases that match TRBD1. This CDR3 spans 14 amino acids. In germline, CDR1 is LNHDA, CDR2 SQIVND (reference sequence). V lost 7 bases to trimming and J lost 5 bases; unmatched junction nucleotides: 10.

This clonotype has a count of ten or more. CDR3 loop: CSVLEEKLFF. CDR3 in DNA: TGCAGCGTACTCGAGGAAAAACTGTTTTTT. The chain combines TRBV29-1 with TRBJ1-4, with D unresolved. The length of the CDR3 is 10 residues. CDR1 is SQVTM and CDR2 is ANQGSEA in the germline V gene. Trimming took 6 bases from V and 8 from J, leaving 7 bases between them.

In its sample, this clonotype ranks as medium-sized. The chain employs TRBV30 and TRBJ1-2; tentatively, D is TRBD1 (6 bases). In germline, CDR1 is GTSNPN, CDR2 SVGIG (reference sequence). V lost 4 bases and J 0 bases, leaving 12 bases between the germline ends. The CDR3 spans 14 residues. The DNA of the CDR3 is TGTGCCTGGAACGGACAGTTAACTAACTATGGCTACACCTTC. The encoded protein is CAWNGQLTNYGYTF.